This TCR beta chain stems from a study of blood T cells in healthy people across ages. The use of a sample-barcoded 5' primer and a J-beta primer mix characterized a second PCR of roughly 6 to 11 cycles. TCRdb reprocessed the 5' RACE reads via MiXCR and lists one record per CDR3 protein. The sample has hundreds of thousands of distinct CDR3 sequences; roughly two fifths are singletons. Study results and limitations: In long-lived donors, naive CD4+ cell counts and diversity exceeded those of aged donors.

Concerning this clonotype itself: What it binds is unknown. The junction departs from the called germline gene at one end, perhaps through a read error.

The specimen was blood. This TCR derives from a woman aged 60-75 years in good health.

The CDR3 region is CSARDRNEGGVRQPRHF. The CDR3 DNA follows: TGCAGTGCTAGAGACCGCAATGAAGGGGGGGTCAGGCAGCCCCGGCATTTT. V usage is TRBV20-1 and J usage is TRBJ1-5; TRBD1 might be the D (6 bases). The V gene's germline CDR1 is DFQATT and CDR2 SNEGSKA (reference sequence). This CDR3 contains 17 residues.